Each of the 22 T cell receptor beta chains below was sequenced from the same sample in a study of cytomegalovirus exposure and HLA in healthy donors. PCR amplification relied on 60 Vbeta primers (plus 13 Jbeta primers). Profiling relied on immunoSEQ multiplex PCR, and the TCRdb table lists in-frame clones only, not all of them. The table shows roughly 150,000 clones, with roughly 79% occurring only once. The sequenced sample was PBMCs. These receptors all come from a woman between 40 and 50 years old in good health and CMV-seronegative.

The chain is built from TRBV30 and TRBJ2-7, with D possibly being TRBD2 (6 bases). Trimming shortened V by 1 base and J by 2 bases, and 15 bases separated the two germline ends. The CDR3 runs 15 residues. CDR1 and CDR2 from the germline V gene are GTSNPN and SVGIG (reference sequence). The CDR3 reads CAWSAGRGATYEQYF. The CDR3 DNA sequence: TGTGCCTGGAGTGCGGGGCGGGGCGCGACCTACGAGCAGTACTTC.

V usage is TRBV30 and J usage is TRBJ2-5; 12 bases align to TRBD2. Germline V lookup: CDR1 GTSNPN, CDR2 SVGIG (reference sequence). The V segment lost 5 bases and the J segment 4 bases; nucleotides outside the gene matches: 5. This CDR3 comprises 14 residues. Here the CDR3 reads CAWDKGLAGETQYF. The DNA of the CDR3 is TGTGCCTGGGACAAGGGACTAGCGGGAGAGACCCAGTACTTC. Complete variable domain (other parts from reference TRBV30 and TRBJ2-5): SQTIHQWPATLVQPVGSPLSLECTVEGTSNPNLYWYRQAAGRGLQLLFYSVGIGQISSEVPQNLSASRPQDRQFILSSKKLLLSDSGFYLCAWDKGLAGETQYFGPGTRLLVL.

CDR3 nucleotides: TGTGCCAGCAGGATACAGGGGGACACTGAAGCTTTCTTT. Translation: CASRIQGDTEAFF. V is TRBV7-9 and J is TRBJ1-1, with 8 nucleotides matching TRBD1. Trimming took 6 bases from V and 3 from J; bases not matched to a gene: 3. Germline CDR1 reads SEHNR; CDR2 reads FQNEAQ (reference sequence). The CDR3 totals 13 residues.

The genes are TRBV28 and TRBJ1-5; tentatively, D is TRBD1 (5 bases). Germline values: CDR1 MDHEN, CDR2 SYDVKM. V shed 5 bases and J shed 1 base, with 12 bases lying between them. CDR3 size: 15 residues. The CDR3 DNA is TGTGCCAGCAGTCCCGACAGTCCAAGCAATCAGCCCCAGCATTTT. Translation: CASSPDSPSNQPQHF.

The chain couples TRBV2 to TRBJ1-5; no firm D call. This CDR3 contains 13 residues. CDR1 is SNHLY and CDR2 is FYNNEI in the germline V gene. Trimming removed 1 base from V and 4 bases from J, with 5 bases in between. The CDR3 is CASSEGRNQPQHF. CDR3 coding DNA: TGTGCCAGCAGTGAAGGGAGGAATCAGCCCCAGCATTTT.

This clone was counted between two and nine times. The chain combines TRBV25-1 with TRBJ2-7; 8 nucleotides align to TRBD2. Germline trimming cut 6 bases from V and 5 bases from J; bases unmatched to any gene: 6. Per germline, CDR1 MGHDK and CDR2 SYGVNS. This CDR3 is 13 amino acids long. The CDR3 sequence: CASSRGGNDEQYF. The CDR3, as DNA: TGTGCCAGCAGCCGGGGGGGGAACGACGAGCAGTACTTC.

The sample holds one count of this clone. The chain joins TRBV5-4 to TRBJ2-7; 16 nucleotides line up with TRBD2. Germline CDR1 reads SGHNT; CDR2 reads YYREEE (reference sequence). The J segment lost 4 bases and the V segment lost 3 bases, leaving 1 base of the junction unmatched. This CDR3 region has 15 residues. The CDR3 spells CASSSGLAGGYEQYF. In nucleotides, the CDR3 is TGTGCCAGCAGCTCGGGACTAGCGGGAGGGTACGAGCAGTACTTC. Using reference TRBV5-4 and TRBJ2-7 for the parts outside the CDR3, the full variable domain is ETGVTQSPTHLIKTRGQQVTLRCSSQSGHNTVSWYQQALGQGPQFIFQYYREEENGRGNFPPRFSGLQFPNYSSELNVNALELDDSALYLCASSSGLAGGYEQYFGPGTRLTVT.

The chain has TRBV27 and TRBJ1-1, with 7 nucleotides matching TRBD1. V trimming: 4 bases; J trimming: 4 bases; junction bases outside the gene matches: 3. Germline assignment: CDR1 MNHEY and CDR2 SMNVEV (reference sequence). CDR3 length: 13 amino acids. DNA of the CDR3: TGTGCCAGCAGTTCACCAGGGGGCACTGAAGCTTTCTTT. It codes for CASSSPGGTEAFF.

The chain recombines TRBV29-1 with TRBJ1-4, with D unclear. CDR1 is SQVTM and CDR2 is ANQGSEA in the germline V gene. V was cut by 6 bases and J by 8 bases, with 16 bases left in between. The CDR3 contains 13 residues. The CDR3 is CSVEASAGEKLFF. CDR3 nucleotide sequence: TGCAGCGTCGAGGCCTCGGCGGGGGAAAAACTGTTTTTT.

The chain employs TRBV2 and TRBJ1-5; TRBD1 is a possible D gene (5 bases). CDR1 SNHLY and CDR2 FYNNEI come from the germline V gene. This CDR3 is 16 amino acids long. V was shortened by 4 bases and J by 1 base, with 14 bases between the two germline ends. CDR3 DNA: TGTGCCAGCAGTGGGTTTGGGCAGGGAAGCAATCAGCCCCAGCATTTT. It is translated as CASSGFGQGSNQPQHF. Full variable domain (missing parts from reference TRBV2 and TRBJ1-5): EPEVTQTPSHQVTQMGQEVILRCVPISNHLYFYWYRQILGQKVEFLVSFYNNEISEKSEIFDDQFSVERPDGSNFTLKIRSTKLEDSAMYFCASSGFGQGSNQPQHFGDGTRLSIL.

This chain joins TRBV10-3 and TRBJ1-4; 8 bases are a match to TRBD1. Unmatched junction bases numbered 5, after V lost 3 bases and J lost 8 bases. This CDR3 region has 14 residues. Germline V lookup: CDR1 ENHRY, CDR2 SYGVKD. In nucleotides, the CDR3 is TGTGCCATCAGTGATACCCGACAGGGGGAAAAACTGTTTTTT. The encoded protein is CAISDTRQGEKLFF.

The chain employs TRBV6-1 and TRBJ2-7, with D perhaps TRBD2 (6 bases). The CDR3 is 15 residues long. In germline, CDR1 is MNHNS, CDR2 SASEGT. The V end was cut by 7 bases, the J end by 5 bases, with 21 bases between. CDR3 in amino acids: CASIPRGTLADEQYF. CDR3 DNA sequence: TGTGCCAGCATCCCTCGAGGGACTTTGGCGGACGAGCAGTACTTC.

The genes are TRBV14 and TRBJ2-3; unclear D gene. V was cut by 5 bases and J by 1 base, with 7 bases left in between. In germline, CDR1 is SGHDN, CDR2 FVKESK. This CDR3 contains 13 residues. CDR3 DNA: TGTGCCAGCAGCATCCGTGGCACAGATACGCAGTATTTT. This encodes CASSIRGTDTQYF.

The rearrangement joins TRBV29-1 to TRBJ2-1, with TRBD1 as a possible D gene (6 bases). The CDR3 is 14 amino acids. The ends were cut back, 3 bases at V and 6 bases at J, with 15 bases in the middle. Germline-derived CDR1 and CDR2 are SQVTM and ANQGSEA. CDR3 amino acids: CSVESSLRGNEQFF. The CDR3 DNA follows: TGCAGCGTTGAGTCCAGCCTCAGGGGCAATGAGCAGTTCTTC.

The V call is TRBV30, the J call TRBJ1-3; no firm D call. Trimming left V 7 bases short and J 3 bases short, with 13 bases between. The CDR3 is 13 residues long. Looked up from germline, CDR1 is GTSNPN and CDR2 is SVGIG (reference sequence). CDR3 sequence (DNA): TGTGCCTCCGATCAAGTGAGTGGAAACACCATATATTTT. Translated: CASDQVSGNTIYF.

The chain couples TRBV9 to TRBJ1-3; 7 positions match TRBD1. CDR1 is SGDLS, CDR2 YYNGEE, per germline. The V and J ends lost 1 base and 2 bases, in that order; junction bases with no gene match: 6. This CDR3 spans 16 amino acids. The CDR3 sequence: CASSVLGTAAGNTIYF. In nucleotides, the CDR3 is TGTGCCAGCAGCGTACTTGGGACAGCTGCTGGAAACACCATATATTTT.

This chain links TRBV18 with TRBJ1-1; D gene unclear. Germline V gene data show CDR1 as KGHSH and CDR2 as LQKENI. The germline V and J ends were trimmed by 5 bases and 0 bases, with 7 bases remaining between them. This CDR3 contains 13 residues. CDR3 protein: CASSVGMNTEAFF. The DNA of the CDR3 is TGTGCCAGCTCAGTCGGGATGAACACTGAAGCTTTCTTT.

The J gene is TRBJ2-5, the V gene TRBV2; D might be TRBD2 (6 bases). This CDR3 has 13 amino acids. Germline V gene sequence: CDR1 SNHLY, CDR2 FYNNEI. Trimming took 7 bases from V and 2 from J, leaving 11 bases between them. The DNA of the CDR3 is TGTGCCAGCAACGGACTACTACAAGAGACCCAGTACTTC. It encodes CASNGLLQETQYF.

This chain joins TRBV5-1 and TRBJ1-1, with TRBD1 as a possible D gene (5 bases). V dropped 4 bases and J dropped 1 base, with 11 bases sitting between them. The CDR3 has 14 residues. Germline-derived CDR1 and CDR2 are SGHRS and YFSETQ. CDR3 region: CASSPSTENTEAFF. The DNA of the CDR3 is TGCGCCAGCAGCCCCTCGACAGAGAACACTGAAGCTTTCTTT.

The chain links TRBV29-1 to TRBJ2-2, with D possibly being TRBD2 (6 bases). The germline gives CDR1 SQVTM, CDR2 ANQGSEA. There are 14 residues in the CDR3. V shed 7 bases and J shed 7 bases, with 19 bases lying between them. The CDR3: CSASTRSFNGELFF. DNA for the CDR3: TGCAGCGCTTCGACTAGATCGTTCAACGGGGAGCTGTTTTTT.

This rearrangement joins TRBV27 to TRBJ2-3, with D maybe TRBD2 (6 bases). In germline, CDR1 is MNHEY, CDR2 SMNVEV (reference sequence). The V and J ends lost 5 bases and 6 bases respectively, with 18 bases between them. CDR3 length: 15 residues. In DNA form, the CDR3 reads TGTGCCAGCAGTCGCCGCGGGACGCCGGGGGATACGCAGTATTTT. Residues: CASSRRGTPGDTQYF.

The table lists this clone with a count of one. The chain combines TRBV25-1 with TRBJ1-3; 8 bases align to TRBD1. The CDR3 is 15 residues long. Germline assignment: CDR1 MGHDK and CDR2 SYGVNS. The J segment lost 2 bases and the V segment lost 3 bases, leaving 3 bases of the junction unmatched. CDR3 DNA sequence: TGTGCCAGCAGTGATCGGGACAGGCCTGGAAACACCATATATTTT. Protein product: CASSDRDRPGNTIYF.